A selection of T cell receptor beta chains follows, all from one sample in a study of graft-versus-host responses after intestinal transplantation. Antigens of these TCRs are unknown. Only in-frame clones appear in the TCRdb table, and some are missing; sequencing was by immunoSEQ multiplex PCR. This sample carries about 98,000 clones, roughly four fifths of them seen once, and the ten largest clones take approximately 18%. The sequenced sample was unstimulated CD8+ T cells sorted from spleen or lymph node cells, obtained before intestinal transplant. The receptor set was obtained from a human donor who received an intestinal transplant. The CDR3 runs from the conserved cysteine through the conserved F or W. Fields, in order: D gene, clone size, V gene, J gene, CDR3 DNA, CDR3 protein. D genes are given only for firm matches. Rows may omit the clone size; those that give it use once, few, many or a size class.

D gene: TRBD1; clone size: once; V gene: TRBV28; J gene: TRBJ1-4; CDR3 DNA: TGTGCCAGCAGCCCTCAGGGGGCTAATGAAAAACTGTTTTTT; CDR3 protein: CASSPQGANEKLFF
D gene: NA; clone size: NA; V gene: TRBV11-2; J gene: TRBJ2-7; CDR3 DNA: TGTGCCAGCAGCTTAGTTCGGGATCCCTCATACAGGGAGCAGTACTTC; CDR3 protein: CASSLVRDPSYREQYF
D gene: NA; clone size: NA; V gene: TRBV12-5; J gene: TRBJ2-3; CDR3 DNA: TGTGCTAGTGGTTTGGGCGGTTGGACAGATACGCAGTATTTT; CDR3 protein: CASGLGGWTDTQYF
D gene: NA; clone size: NA; V gene: TRBV27; J gene: TRBJ2-7; CDR3 DNA: TGTGCCAGCAGTTTTCAGGGAGTCTACGAGCAGTACTTC; CDR3 protein: CASSFQGVYEQYF
D gene: NA; clone size: NA; V gene: TRBV11-2; J gene: TRBJ2-2; CDR3 DNA: TGTGCCAGCAGCTTAGAATCGGGGTCCACCGGGGAGCTGTTTTTT; CDR3 protein: CASSLESGSTGELFF
D gene: NA; clone size: NA; V gene: TRBV5-1; J gene: TRBJ2-7; CDR3 DNA: TGCGCCAGCAGCGCTGGGGGTTTGGCAGATCGCTCCTACGAGCAGTACTTC; CDR3 protein: CASSAGGLADRSYEQYF
D gene: NA; clone size: NA; V gene: TRBV5-1; J gene: TRBJ2-5; CDR3 DNA: TGCGCCAGCAGCTTCGGGGAATTGCTAGAGACCCAGTACTTC; CDR3 protein: CASSFGELLETQYF
D gene: NA; clone size: NA; V gene: TRBV6-5; J gene: TRBJ2-1; CDR3 DNA: TGTGCCAGCGGAAGATTCAGGGTATCGTGGAATGAGCAGTTCTTC; CDR3 protein: CASGRFRVSWNEQFF
D gene: NA; clone size: NA; V gene: TRBV9; J gene: TRBJ2-7; CDR3 DNA: TGTGCCAGCAGCCCGGACACGGGTTCCTACGAGCAGTACTTC; CDR3 protein: CASSPDTGSYEQYF
D gene: NA; clone size: NA; V gene: TRBV11-2; J gene: TRBJ2-7; CDR3 DNA: TGTGCCAGCAGCCCAATGCAGCACTACGAGCAGTACTTC; CDR3 protein: CASSPMQHYEQYF
D gene: NA; clone size: NA; V gene: TRBV6-5; J gene: TRBJ2-3; CDR3 DNA: TGTGCCAGCAGGACTGAGGCAGATACGCAGTATTTT; CDR3 protein: CASRTEADTQYF
D gene: TRBD1; clone size: NA; V gene: TRBV28; J gene: TRBJ1-5; CDR3 DNA: TGTGCCAGCAGTTCCCATCGACAGGGTGCCCCTATGACCCAGCATTTT; CDR3 protein: CASSSHRQGAPMTQHF
D gene: TRBD2; clone size: NA; V gene: TRBV7-3; J gene: TRBJ2-3; CDR3 DNA: TGTGCCAGCCGCCCGCGGGGGAGTGACACAGATACGCAGTATTTT; CDR3 protein: CASRPRGSDTDTQYF
D gene: NA; clone size: NA; V gene: TRBV6-5; J gene: TRBJ2-7; CDR3 DNA: TGTGCCAGCAGTCACCAGGAGGGAGGCCCCTACGAGCAGTACTTC; CDR3 protein: CASSHQEGGPYEQYF
D gene: NA; clone size: once; V gene: TRBV6-5; J gene: TRBJ2-7; CDR3 DNA: TGTGCCAGCAGTTACTCGAAAGGGGGGGCCTACGAGCAGTACTTC; CDR3 protein: CASSYSKGGAYEQYF
D gene: NA; clone size: NA; V gene: TRBV13; J gene: TRBJ2-7; CDR3 DNA: TGTGCCAGCAGCTTAGAGGGTCACGAGCAGTACTTC; CDR3 protein: CASSLEGHEQYF
D gene: NA; clone size: NA; V gene: TRBV14; J gene: TRBJ2-7; CDR3 DNA: TGTGCCAGCAGCCACGTAGCACCCTCCTACGAGCAGTACTTC; CDR3 protein: CASSHVAPSYEQYF
D gene: TRBD1; clone size: NA; V gene: TRBV5-6; J gene: TRBJ1-1; CDR3 DNA: TGTGCCAGCAGCTTGGGACAGGGGGCTGCTGAAGCTTTCTTT; CDR3 protein: CASSLGQGAAEAFF